This entry concerns a single T cell receptor beta chain. These data come from a study of blood T cell repertoires in COVID-19. Method: immunoSEQ multiplex PCR; TCRdb's copy keeps in-frame clones and lacks some. The data contain 400,000 or so clones, less than 95% of them singletons. Donors in Cohort 3 who had recovered were those with two negative PCRs, healthcare professional clearance, or resolution of their symptoms. The germline V gene encodes CDR1 SGHVS and CDR2 FQNEAQ. Trimming shortened V by 4 bases and J by 5 bases, and 23 bases separated the two germline ends. The CDR3 sequence is 17 residues long.

The sample consisted of PBMCs or T cells enriched from blood (not recorded which). The TCR sequence derives from a man younger than 30 who had recovered from COVID-19. The chain links TRBV7-8 to TRBJ1-1, with D tentatively TRBD1 (5 bases). The CDR3 sequence: CASSYRDSRMFRTEAFF. DNA for the CDR3: TGTGCCAGCAGCTACCGGGACTCCAGGATGTTTAGGACTGAAGCTTTCTTT.